This TCR beta chain stems from a study of T cell repertoires in cytomegalovirus infection. Study-wide background: Public TCR beta signatures marked donors with CMV infection and the matching HLA.

The CDR3 runs 17 residues. V was trimmed by 0 bases and J by 7 bases, leaving 22 bases between them. Germline V gene data show CDR1 as LGHNA and CDR2 as YSLEER. This clonotype was counted many times. Antigen unknown. A single record per CDR3 protein comes from TCRdb applying MiXCR to the reads. The table lists approximately 70,000 distinct CDR3 sequences, around 3.8% of them singletons. General study findings and limits: Of the TCR beta families, the public ones yielded a cumulative frequency that identified carriers of CMV plus the relevant HLA. Dominating the ex vivo response were HLA-C-restricted CMV-specific TCR beta clonotypes.

This chain uses TRBV4-3 with TRBJ2-7; TRBD2 might be the D (6 bases). The clonotype originates from a human donor in good health (CMV status not recorded). Some clones in this sample may be carry-over from other donors' samples. Sequenced input: PBMCs. CDR3 residues: CASSQDPLGGVIKEQYF. The CDR3 region has the DNA TGCGCCAGCAGCCAAGACCCCCTGGGGGGAGTAATCAAGGAGCAGTACTTC.